This T cell receptor beta chain comes out of a study of CD8 T cells in Susac syndrome. Study-wide results and limits: That the number of individuals in its TCR sequencing and HLA analysis was relatively small was acknowledged by the study.

TCR beta was sequenced from blood CD8+ and CD4+ T cells. This clonotype is a singleton in its sample. The target antigen is unknown. Reverse transcription used about 0.45 to 1 ug RNA and random hexamers. Across 54 Vbeta and 13 Jbeta, TCR beta CDR3 was amplified with immunoSEQ multiplex PCR. TCRdb processed the immunoSEQ multiplex PCR reads anew with MiXCR; each CDR3 protein has one entry. This table holds some 300,000 distinct CDR3 sequences, roughly 85% found once. This CDR3 has 14 residues. Between the trimmed V and J ends, which lost 6 bases and 8 bases, there was a span of 19 bases. Per the germline V gene, CDR1 is SEHNR and CDR2 is FQNEAQ (reference sequence).

The chain joins TRBV7-9 to TRBJ1-2, with D uncertain. Sample: CD8+ T cells from PBMCs. This sequence was found in a human donor with multiple sclerosis. CDR3 nucleotides: TGTGCCAGCAGAACCCTTCTAACGATTATGGGCTACACCTTC. The encoded protein is CASRTLLTIMGYTF.